Following are 22 T cell receptor beta chains from one sample sequenced in a study of blood T cell repertoires in COVID-19. Measured with immunoSEQ multiplex PCR; TCRdb has only the in-frame clones, and not every one. The data show 300,000 or so clones, 86% seen once. Sequenced sample: PBMCs or T cells enriched from blood (not recorded which). The source of these receptors is a woman aged 40-49 years with acute COVID-19.

The V gene is TRBV7-2, the J gene TRBJ2-1; 9 nucleotides agree with TRBD1. Germline lookup yields CDR1 SGHTA and CDR2 FQGNSA. The CDR3 totals 16 residues. J gave up 5 bases and V 0 bases, and 5 bases lay outside the gene matches. The DNA of the CDR3 is TGTGCCAGCAGCTTAGCGGGGACAGGGATCGACAATGAGCAGTTCTTC. Amino acid sequence: CASSLAGTGIDNEQFF.

The CDR3 region has the DNA TGTGCCAGCAGCTTGCCCGACAGGAATTATGGCTACACCTTC. Translating it yields CASSLPDRNYGYTF. The chain links TRBV7-9 to TRBJ1-2; tentative D call: TRBD1 (6 bases). The CDR3 runs to 14 residues. With 3 bases removed from V and 5 bases from J, the gap between germline ends came to 13 bases. Looked up from germline, CDR1 is SEHNR and CDR2 is FQNEAQ (reference sequence).

This clone occurred many times. The V call is TRBV4-3, the J call TRBJ1-4, with a weak D call TRBD1 (6 bases). The CDR3 extends over 15 amino acids. CDR1 LGHNA and CDR2 YSLEER come from the germline V gene. V dropped 4 bases and J dropped 4 bases, with 13 bases sitting between them. Written as DNA, the CDR3 is TGCGCCAGCAGCCTAGGGGACAAGGATAATGAAAAACTGTTTTTT. Translation gives CASSLGDKDNEKLFF.

The rearrangement joins TRBV15 to TRBJ1-5; no reliable D call. V was cut by 2 bases and J by 4 bases, with 15 bases left in between. The germline gives CDR1 LNHNV, CDR2 YYDKDF (reference sequence). The CDR3 contains 16 residues. DNA of the CDR3: TGTGCCACCAGCAGACCCCAGGACTGGAAAAATCAGCCCCAGCATTTT. The encoded protein is CATSRPQDWKNQPQHF.

DNA of the CDR3: TGTGCCAGCAGCTTGTCAGGGTCTAGCAATCAGCCCCAGCATTTT. Amino acid sequence: CASSLSGSSNQPQHF. The chain joins TRBV5-6 to TRBJ1-5; tentative D call: TRBD1 (5 bases). V lost 1 base, J lost 0 bases, and 8 bases lay in between. This CDR3 comprises 15 residues. Germline V CDR1 and CDR2: SGHDT, YYEEEE.

This chain links TRBV11-2 with TRBJ2-1; D unclear. In germline, CDR1 is SGHAT, CDR2 FQNNGV. The CDR3 totals 15 residues. Trimming took off 3 bases at V and 0 bases at J, with 9 bases between the two ends. In DNA form, the CDR3 reads TGTGCCAGCAGCTTTACCACTCCCTCCTACAATGAGCAGTTCTTC. Encoded protein: CASSFTTPSYNEQFF.

This rearrangement joins TRBV5-1 to TRBJ2-7, with D hard to call. Germline values: CDR1 SGHRS, CDR2 YFSETQ. The ends were cut back, 3 bases at V and 2 bases at J, with 12 bases in the middle. The CDR3 length is 14 residues. This CDR3 is CASSYDSKTYEQYF. The CDR3 nucleotides are TGCGCCAGCAGCTACGACTCAAAAACCTACGAGCAGTACTTC.

As DNA, the CDR3 is TGCGCCAGCAGGACTAGCGGGGGGACGGCGAGCTCCTACGAGCAGTACTTC. Encoded protein: CASRTSGGTASSYEQYF. This sequence joins TRBV5-1 and TRBJ2-7; 13 bases align to TRBD2. CDR3 length equals 17 residues. V lost 5 bases to trimming and J lost 0 bases; unmatched junction nucleotides: 8. Germline loops: CDR1 SGHRS, CDR2 YFSETQ. The variable domain in full, completed from reference TRBV5-1 and TRBJ2-7, reads KAGVTQTPRYLIKTRGQQVTLSCSPISGHRSVSWYQQTPGQGLQFLFEYFSETQRNKGNFPGRFSGRQFSNSRSEMNVSTLELGDSALYLCASRTSGGTASSYEQYFGPGTRLTVT.

CDR3: CASSFPSSYEQYF. In DNA, the CDR3 is TGTGCCAGCAGCTTCCCTAGCTCCTACGAGCAGTACTTC. V gene TRBV11-2 combines with J gene TRBJ2-7; no clear D. V was trimmed by 3 bases and J by 0 bases, leaving 6 bases between them. The CDR3 totals 13 residues. Germline V lookup: CDR1 SGHAT, CDR2 FQNNGV.

This clone was observed a few times. The chain employs TRBV10-1 and TRBJ2-7; 10 nucleotides agree with TRBD1. The CDR3 totals 18 residues. With V trimmed by 4 bases and J by 2 bases, 14 bases remained unmatched. The germline gives CDR1 WNHNN, CDR2 SYGVQD (reference sequence). The CDR3 DNA reads TGCGCCAGCAGTGTGAATACGGCCGGGACAGGGGACACCTACGAGCAGTACTTC. Its translation is CASSVNTAGTGDTYEQYF.

This chain links TRBV7-2 with TRBJ1-5, with a weak D call TRBD1 (6 bases). Germline CDR1 reads SGHTA; CDR2 reads FQGNSA. Trimming left V 6 bases short and J 6 bases short, with 18 bases between. The CDR3 sequence is 15 residues long. The CDR3 protein is CASSSQGLVVQPQHF. CDR3 nucleotide sequence: TGTGCCAGCAGTTCACAGGGCCTAGTGGTTCAGCCCCAGCATTTT.

The genes are TRBV13 and TRBJ2-1; tentative D call: TRBD2 (7 bases). This CDR3 has 13 residues. CDR1 PRHDT and CDR2 FYEKMQ come from the germline V gene (reference sequence). V gave up 5 bases and J gave up 9 bases, with 14 bases separating them. CDR3 region: CASSRRGGGEQFF. CDR3 DNA: TGTGCCAGCAGCCGGAGAGGGGGGGGTGAGCAGTTCTTC.

This clone was detected once. This chain connects TRBV5-1 to TRBJ1-2; 11 bases agree with TRBD1. CDR1 is SGHRS and CDR2 is YFSETQ in the germline V gene. The V and J ends lost 2 bases and 5 bases, in that order; junction bases with no gene match: 5. The CDR3 extends over 15 amino acids. For the CDR3, the DNA is TGCGCCAGCAGCTTCGTAGGGGACAGGGGGTATGGCTACACCTTC. The encoded protein is CASSFVGDRGYGYTF.

V gene TRBV29-1 combines with J gene TRBJ2-3; 9 nucleotides match TRBD1. Trimming removed 6 bases from V and 5 bases from J; junction bases left unmatched: 9. CDR3 length equals 14 residues. Germline V lookup: CDR1 SQVTM, CDR2 ANQGSEA. The CDR3 sequence is CSVAGTGRGDTQYF. CDR3 bases: TGCAGCGTAGCCGGGACAGGGAGGGGAGATACGCAGTATTTT.

The CDR3 here is CASSGQGKSTEAFF. The CDR3 nucleotides read TGTGCCAGCAGTGGACAGGGGAAAAGCACTGAAGCTTTCTTT. The chain combines TRBV7-2 with TRBJ1-1, with 9 nucleotides matching TRBD1. V shed 6 bases and J 4 bases; nucleotides not matched to a gene: 6. Germline assignment: CDR1 SGHTA and CDR2 FQGNSA. This CDR3 has 14 amino acids.

The chain uses TRBV7-3 and TRBJ2-7; 7 bases line up with TRBD2. The CDR3 length is 14 residues. The ends lost 1 base at V and 2 bases at J; junction bases unmatched: 2. Germline V lookup: CDR1 SGHTA, CDR2 FQGTGA. CDR3 nucleotide sequence: TGTGCCAGCAGCTTAATAGCGGGCCCCTACGAGCAGTACTTC. Encoded protein: CASSLIAGPYEQYF.

The chain carries TRBV5-4 and TRBJ2-7; the D gene is possibly TRBD1 (6 bases). The CDR3 has 14 residues. Germline V gene data show CDR1 as SGHNT and CDR2 as YYREEE (reference sequence). Between the trimmed V and J ends, which lost 1 base and 2 bases, there was a span of 10 bases. The CDR3 bases are TGTGCCAGCAGCTTGAACAGGGCCCCCTACGAGCAGTACTTC. It encodes CASSLNRAPYEQYF.

This clone was counted between two and nine times. This chain uses TRBV7-9 with TRBJ2-1, with D possibly being TRBD2 (6 bases). The CDR3 sequence is 16 residues long. With 5 bases removed from V and 5 bases from J, the gap between germline ends came to 19 bases. Per the germline V gene, CDR1 is SEHNR and CDR2 is FQNEAQ (reference sequence). Written as DNA, the CDR3 is TGTGCCAGCAGCCCCGGAAGACTAGTAATAAACAATGAGCAGTTCTTC. It translates to CASSPGRLVINNEQFF.

The chain is built from TRBV18 and TRBJ2-3, with D perhaps TRBD1 (5 bases). CDR1 KGHSH and CDR2 LQKENI come from the germline V gene. CDR3 length equals 15 residues. Between the trimmed V and J ends, which lost 2 bases and 2 bases, there was a span of 11 bases. CDR3 in amino acids: CASSPGSGITDTQYF. In nucleotides, the CDR3 is TGTGCCAGCTCACCAGGTTCAGGGATCACAGATACGCAGTATTTT.

This chain links TRBV5-5 with TRBJ1-2; 7 bases map to TRBD1. The germline V gene encodes CDR1 SGHKS and CDR2 YYEKEE (reference sequence). With V trimmed by 0 bases and J by 2 bases, 4 bases remained unmatched. This CDR3 has 15 amino acids. CDR3 sequence (DNA): TGTGCCAGCAGCTTGGGGGACAGCTCCAACTATGGCTACACCTTC. Translated: CASSLGDSSNYGYTF.

This clone was seen only once. V is TRBV7-2 and J is TRBJ2-1, with 9 bases fitting TRBD1. V trimming: 3 bases; J trimming: 12 bases; junction bases outside the gene matches: 6. CDR3 size: 13 residues. Germline-derived CDR1 and CDR2 are SGHTA and FQGNSA. Written as DNA, the CDR3 is TGTGCCAGCAGCTTTAAACCGGGACAGGGGCAGTTCTTC. Translating gives CASSFKPGQGQFF.

J is TRBJ2-7 and V is TRBV9, with 8 bases that match TRBD1. From germline, CDR1 is SGDLS and CDR2 YYNGEE. The junction had 6 bases not matched to a gene; V was cut back by 0 bases and J by 4 bases. This CDR3 region has 15 residues. The CDR3 sequence is CASSVDGQGVYEQYF. Written as DNA, the CDR3 is TGTGCCAGCAGCGTAGATGGACAGGGCGTGTACGAGCAGTACTTC.